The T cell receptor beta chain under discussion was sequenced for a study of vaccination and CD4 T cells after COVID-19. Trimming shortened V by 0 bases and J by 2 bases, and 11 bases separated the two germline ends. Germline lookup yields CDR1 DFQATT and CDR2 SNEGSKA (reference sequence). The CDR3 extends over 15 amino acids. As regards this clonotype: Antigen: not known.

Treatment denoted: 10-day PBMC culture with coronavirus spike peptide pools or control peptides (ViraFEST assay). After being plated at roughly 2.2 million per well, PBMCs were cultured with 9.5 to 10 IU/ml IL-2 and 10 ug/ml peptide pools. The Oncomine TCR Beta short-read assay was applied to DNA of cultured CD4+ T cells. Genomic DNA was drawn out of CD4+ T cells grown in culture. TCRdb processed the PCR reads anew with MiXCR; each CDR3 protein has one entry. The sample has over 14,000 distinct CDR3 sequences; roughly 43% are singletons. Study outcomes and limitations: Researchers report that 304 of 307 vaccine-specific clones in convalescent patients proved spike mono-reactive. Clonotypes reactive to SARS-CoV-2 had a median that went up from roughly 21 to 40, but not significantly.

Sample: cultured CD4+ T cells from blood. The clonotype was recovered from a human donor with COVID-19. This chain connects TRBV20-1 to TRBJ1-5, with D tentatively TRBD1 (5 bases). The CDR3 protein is CSARDRTRGNQPQHF. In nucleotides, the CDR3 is TGCAGTGCTAGAGACAGGACAAGAGGCAATCAGCCCCAGCATTTT.